Here is one TCR beta chain with its context. There is no known antigen for this receptor. Per-base quality was not reported, and no clone a single base away is much larger than it. This sample was included in a study of cytomegalovirus exposure and HLA in healthy donors (dated by TCRdb to the late 2010s). Turning to the overall study: In an earlier analysis of under 750 of the donors, around 300 Gb of sequence data and 90 million to 120 million unique TCR beta sequences from 150 million to 200 million T cells were reported. An early release covering over 500 HLA-typed donors comprised approximately 290 gigabases of sequencing data and tens of millions of unique TCR sequences. Of the 300 to 500 genotyped donors, 75% to 85% were placed in the genetic ancestry cluster associated with self-reported Caucasian donors. The aim of the study was to test whether cataloging public T cell receptors could identify signatures of past pathogen exposure. The T cell repertoires of 666 subjects were profiled by immunosequencing and related to cytomegalovirus serostatus. Along with the approximately 670-subject first cohort, a separate validation cohort of around 120 different subjects was used. To predict cytomegalovirus infection status, the study combined high-throughput TCR immunosequencing, statistical association of individual TCRs with disease status, and machine learning. In a later analysis, previously published TCR beta repertoires from 550 to 750 donors were re-analyzed and high-resolution HLA genotyping was added so that TCR occurrence patterns could be studied. The later analysis used no new phenotypic data to find candidate immune exposures, relying instead on TCR beta sequences and their occurrence across donors. In an earlier analysis of a few hundred of the donors, high-throughput TCR beta sequencing was used to judge whether each TCR beta V gene segment behaved as functional or pseudogenic. Alongside the repertoire data, information on donor age, sex, ethnicity and CMV serostatus was compiled. A later genetic analysis used genome-wide SNP genotypes for 398 of the 666 donors, treating that subset as a discovery cohort. All discovery cohort repertoires had been generated using a single sequencing platform. Both class I and class II loci were covered by HLA typing, at four-digit resolution. The number of typed donors differed by locus: roughly 620-630 for A, B, C, DRB1 and DQB1; approximately 520 for DQA1; 606 for DPA1; and approximately 450 for DPB1. Because of strong linkage in the cohort, roughly five DR-DQ haplotypes were treated as single units for association and clustering. Across about 370 genotyped donors of the cohort, an average of about 250,000 unique TCR beta nucleotide sequences per donor were sequenced, and roughly 17% of those sequences were non-productive. Overall study results and their limits: Compared with equally common non-associated chains, HLA-associated TCR beta chains in a later analysis were more clonally expanded and had lower generation probabilities. In both the original and validation cohorts, the classifier was reported to diagnose cytomegalovirus status with high specificity and sensitivity. In this cohort, only TCR beta chains were sequenced, and detectable features were limited by the absence of alpha or paired-chain data. The earlier analysis of nearly 600 of the donors excluded roughly 17 rarely observed V segments, including chromosome 9 orphons, because counts were too low. The study listed around 160 TCR beta chains as associated with cytomegalovirus. The sequencing pipeline was judged likely to have produced a cluster of highly shared sequence variants as a technical artifact. Correlated functional status among segregating V segments might be attributable to linkage disequilibrium, but an unknown experimental factor could not be ruled out. A later genetic analysis reported fewer N-insertions in productive TCRs among donors in an Asian-associated ancestry cluster than the approximately 700-donor mean. In a later genetic analysis, a missense DCLRE1C variant was associated with V-gene and J-gene trimming of TCR beta chains, and the association was replicated in an independent cohort. In an earlier analysis of about 540 of the donors, most TCR beta V segments were observed in productive rearrangements about 90% or about 30% of the time, broadly matching IMGT annotations. A further reported finding was that TCR beta sequences accurately predicted the HLA-A and HLA-B alleles for most subjects in the first cohort. Three of the identified cytomegalovirus-associated TCR beta chains were confirmed in vitro to be specific for cytomegalovirus antigens. Because HLA typing was unavailable for some donors at each locus, only the typed subset was used in association tests. The authors suggested that the approach could potentially be extended to other disease states and immunological phenotypes. In a later analysis, the rate of TCR association differed among HLA loci, with DRB1 alleles having the most associated TCRs and HLA-C alleles having the fewest. Presence/absence analyses assumed roughly uniform sequencing depth across donors, an assumption that may not hold. In a later analysis, several top co-occurrence clusters were reported to appear linked to parvovirus B19, influenza, CMV and Epstein-Barr virus. According to a later analysis, most CMV-associated TCR beta chains appeared to be HLA-restricted, and the HLA associations seemed to be driven largely by CMV exposure. A later analysis associated 16,951 TCR beta sequences with specific HLA alleles at a false discovery rate of 0.05. Strong co-occurrence of HLA alleles, especially DR and DQ, made assigning TCR associations to individual alleles difficult. The only immune exposure information available for the cohort was CMV serostatus. Because the 87-base-pair reads could not distinguish some IMGT-functional V segments, including TRBV6-2 and TRBV6-3, those segments were excluded. Most TCR sequences were observed very rarely across donors, whereas some public TCRs were present in many individuals.

The cohort was made up of 500 to 800 healthy bone marrow donors. At the time of sampling, every cohort member was nominally healthy, though immune exposures that went unrecorded were likely present. The donor was CMV seronegative and was included in the group of a few hundred seronegative cohort members. Every donor gave a peripheral blood sample, and the peripheral blood mononuclear cells from that sample were used for TCR beta sequencing. Genomic DNA extraction from the blood cell samples was performed with the Qiagen DNeasy Blood Extraction Kit. Library method: the immunoSEQ multiplex PCR assay. The multiplex PCR relied on a mix of 60 forward primers for TCR Vbeta segments and 13 reverse primers for TCR Jbeta segments. Amplification of the CDR3 region of rearranged TCR beta genes was performed with a multiplex PCR assay on genomic DNA. Amplified TCR beta libraries were sequenced as 87-base-pair reads on the Illumina HiSeq System. Regarding the original processing steps: A later analysis counted approximately 74 million unique TCR beta chains across the 600 to 850 repertoires, and some 12 million of these chains were shared by at least two donors. To remove PCR and sequencing errors, raw reads were error-corrected and collapsed into unique sequences using a nearest-neighbor algorithm that merged closely related sequences. V, D and J gene segments were assigned by aligning CDR3 sequences to IMGT reference sequences. For a sequence to be retained, at least a six-nucleotide match to both a V gene segment and a J gene segment was required. Rearrangements were classified as productive when the CDR3 lacked stop codons and remained in frame with V and J, and all other rearrangements were classified as non-productive. CDR3 was defined according to IMGT convention as the region running from the second conserved V-encoded cysteine to the conserved J-encoded phenylalanine. Sequences without an unambiguous match to a single V gene segment were excluded from the earlier analysis of about 600 of the donors. In an earlier analysis of almost 600 of the donors, a V segment was called functional when productive rearrangements were above 56.7%, and segregating when the standard deviation between donors exceeded 5%. A statistical classification framework was built to diagnose cytomegalovirus status from the catalog of TCR beta chain sequences. V and J gene assignment, in a later analysis, came from comparing TCR nucleotide sequences with IMGT/GENE-DB human TR gene sequences. The TCRdist pipeline was used in a later analysis to assign CDR3 sequences and most-parsimonious VDJ recombination scenarios. In a later analysis, every TCR beta chain was defined by the combination of its CDR3 amino acid sequence and its V-gene family, and reads without a unique V-gene family were dropped. In a later analysis, 450 to 600 highly shared, low-generation-probability nucleotide sequences were removed to address suspected cross-contamination and a sequencing artifact. A later analysis calculated a clonal expansion index for each public chain from normalized within-repertoire ranks of inferred template counts. A later analysis computed generation probabilities with a VDJ recombination model fitted to out-of-frame rearrangements, and checked the results against IGoR. In a later analysis, hypergeometric tests were used to score TCR-TCR, TCR-HLA and TCR-CMV co-occurrence, with a repertoire-size bias correction applied to TCR pairs. To estimate false discovery rates, a later analysis permuted the HLA or CMV assignments 20 times. In a later analysis, co-occurring TCRs were grouped using DBSCAN, with TCRdist sequence similarity added in when clustering inside HLA-allele-positive subsets. Co-occurrence clustering excluded repertoires with fewer than 30,000 or more than 120,000 public chains, plus five with anomalous nucleotide sharing. The immuneACCESS repertoire file appears here via TCRdb, limited to in-frame rearrangements. These files lack a portion of the clones; in checked studies, under half of the deficit traces to unresolved V genes, and the cause of the others is not known. V and J calls and clone size follow that table, whereas D and trimming were derived from the DNA. Counted in this sample were 90,000 to 110,000 clones; around 81% of them appeared once. The ten largest clones capture over 2% of the sample.

The CDR3 contains 15 residues, cysteine and phenylalanine counted. The CDR3 DNA has 45 bases and is translated from base 1. V loses 6 bases at its end and J loses 1 base; junction bases beyond the gene matches: 6. The germline V gene provides CDR1 SGHTA and CDR2 FQGNSA. This TCR was sampled from a woman younger than 45 in good health and CMV-seronegative. The material sequenced was PBMCs. The chain employs TRBV7-2 and TRBJ2-1, with 7 central nucleotides matching TRBD2. The bases read TGTGCCAGCAGTGCCGCGGGGGATTCCTACAATGAGCAGTTCTTC. Translation gives CASSAAGDSYNEQFF.